The 21 T cell receptor beta chains below were found in one sample sequenced in a study of blood T cells in healthy people across ages. A second PCR of 7 to 11 cycles used a sample-barcoded 5' primer and a J-beta primer mix. Each CDR3 protein gets one entry after TCRdb re-called the 5' RACE reads with MiXCR. Of 600,000 to 1,000,000 distinct CDR3 sequences in the sample, 58% were seen once. Sequenced sample: blood. These receptors all come from a man aged 30 to 45 in good health.

The V gene is TRBV7-8, the J gene TRBJ1-5; D not resolved. There are 14 residues in the CDR3. The V gene lost 7 bases and the J gene lost 2 bases, with 12 bases spanning the gap. CDR1 and CDR2 (germline): SGHVS, FQNEAQ. The CDR3 DNA is TGTGCCAGCACCACCCTGCGTCGCAATCAGCCCCAGCATTTT. Its translation is CASTTLRRNQPQHF.

This clonotype was picked up a small number of times. This sequence joins TRBV7-2 and TRBJ2-7, with no clear D. Germline values: CDR1 SGHTA, CDR2 FQGNSA. This CDR3 is 13 amino acids long. Deletions cut 5 bases from V and 4 bases from J, with 12 bases between. CDR3 residues: CASSLSTIYEQYF. As DNA, the CDR3 is TGTGCCAGCAGCCTTTCGACCATATACGAGCAGTACTTC.

The table lists this clonotype with many counts. The J gene is TRBJ1-6, the V gene TRBV5-1; TRBD1 aligns across 7 bases. The J segment lost 5 bases and the V segment lost 0 bases, leaving 2 bases of the junction unmatched. Germline V lookup: CDR1 SGHRS, CDR2 YFSETQ. The CDR3 runs 15 residues. The CDR3 sequence is CASSLEGADNSPLHF. CDR3 in DNA: TGCGCCAGCAGCTTGGAGGGGGCGGATAATTCACCCCTCCACTTT.

The V gene is TRBV5-1, the J gene TRBJ2-4; perhaps TRBD2 as D (7 bases). CDR1 is SGHRS, CDR2 YFSETQ, per germline. This CDR3 spans 18 amino acids. V was cut by 1 base and J by 1 base, with 18 bases left in between. Written as DNA, the CDR3 is TGCGCCAGCAGCTTGATTACGGGGGGCGTTGCCGCCAAAAACATTCAGTACTTC. Its translation: CASSLITGGVAAKNIQYF. The variable domain in full, with the rest retrieved from reference TRBV5-1 and TRBJ2-4, is KAGVTQTPRYLIKTRGQQVTLSCSPISGHRSVSWYQQTPGQGLQFLFEYFSETQRNKGNFPGRFSGRQFSNSRSEMNVSTLELGDSALYLCASSLITGGVAAKNIQYFGAGTRLSVL.

There are a few counts of this clonotype. The chain couples TRBV5-1 to TRBJ1-2, with 8 bases fitting TRBD1. The CDR3 is 12 amino acids. The V gene's germline CDR1 is SGHRS and CDR2 YFSETQ. Unmatched junction bases numbered 3, after V lost 4 bases and J lost 7 bases. Written as DNA, the CDR3 is TGCGCCAGCAGCGACAGGGGTGGTGGCTACACCTTC. It yields the protein CASSDRGGGYTF.

V and J are TRBV7-2 and TRBJ2-7; 8 nucleotides match TRBD1. The V and J ends lost 5 bases and 5 bases, in that order; junction bases with no gene match: 11. The CDR3 consists of 15 residues. Germline assignment: CDR1 SGHTA and CDR2 FQGNSA. The CDR3 DNA follows: TGTGCCAGCAGCCACAGACCGACAGGGGACGACGAGCAGTACTTC. Translating gives CASSHRPTGDDEQYF.

In this sample, this clonotype turned up once. This sequence joins TRBV7-3 and TRBJ2-1, with TRBD2 matching over 9 bases. Germline loops: CDR1 SGHTA, CDR2 FQGTGA. Unmatched junction bases numbered 6, after V lost 2 bases and J lost 7 bases. The CDR3 sequence is 15 residues long. The CDR3 bases are TGTGCCAGCAGCTTATTTAGCGGGAGTGGGAATGAGCAGTTCTTC. Its translation: CASSLFSGSGNEQFF.

This clonotype was picked up a small number of times. The V gene is TRBV4-2, the J gene TRBJ2-7; 9 nucleotides line up with TRBD1. Trimming took 2 bases from V and 1 from J; bases not matched to a gene: 6. Germline CDR1 is LGHNA and CDR2 is YNFKEQ. The CDR3 contains 16 residues. Written as DNA, the CDR3 is TGTGCCAGCAGCCAATTAGGACAGGGGAATTCCTACGAGCAGTACTTC. It encodes CASSQLGQGNSYEQYF.

This CDR3 reads CASSQLNAYTQYF. The CDR3 coding sequence is TGTGCCAGCAGCCAATTAAACGCATATACGCAGTATTTT. The gene calls are TRBV3-1 and TRBJ2-3; D is unresolved. Deletions cut 2 bases from V and 7 bases from J, with 10 bases between. This CDR3 is built from 13 residues. Germline-derived CDR1 and CDR2 are LGHDT and YNNKEL (reference sequence).

The V and J genes are TRBV15 and TRBJ2-1, with 11 bases aligning to TRBD2. V was clipped by 3 bases and J by 6 bases; unmatched bases: 13. The CDR3 has 18 amino acids. Germline CDR1 reads LNHNV; CDR2 reads YYDKDF (reference sequence). CDR3 DNA sequence: TGTGCCACCAGCAGTAAAAACCGACTAGCGGGGAACCGCAATGAGCAGTTCTTC. As protein: CATSSKNRLAGNRNEQFF.

The chain combines TRBV20-1 with TRBJ2-4; tentative D call: TRBD2 (7 bases). TRBJ2-7 explains the end of the DNA better; the J call may be wrong. The CDR3 contains 14 residues. Germline lookup yields CDR1 DFQATT and CDR2 SNEGSKA (reference sequence). The DNA for the CDR3 is TGCAGTGCTAGGTGGCCGGGGGGCACCTACGAGCAGTACTTC. Protein sequence: CSARWPGGTYEQYF.

This clonotype was counted many times. The rearrangement links TRBV10-3 to TRBJ2-3; TRBD1 might be the D (6 bases). The CDR3 runs to 15 residues. Germline V gene lookup returns CDR1 ENHRY and CDR2 SYGVKD. Trimming removed 0 bases at V and 2 bases at J, with 9 bases between. The DNA of the CDR3 is TGTGCCATCAGTGAGTCAGGACAGATCACAGATACGCAGTATTTT. Protein product: CAISESGQITDTQYF.

This clonotype has only a few counts. The genes are TRBV9 and TRBJ2-3, with D possibly TRBD2 on 5 matching bases. CDR1 SGDLS and CDR2 YYNGEE come from the germline V gene. V lost 2 bases to trimming and J lost 3 bases, with 7 bases between them. This CDR3 comprises 13 residues. The CDR3 here is CASSVSGTDTQYF. CDR3 nucleotide sequence: TGTGCCAGCAGCGTCTCGGGGACAGATACGCAGTATTTT.

The CDR3 spells CSVGEGERAYGYTF. The CDR3 DNA follows: TGCAGCGTGGGGGAGGGGGAACGGGCCTATGGCTACACCTTC. The chain uses TRBV29-1 and TRBJ1-2, with D maybe TRBD1 (6 bases). Trimming removed 6 bases at V and 4 bases at J, with 18 bases between. Looked up from germline, CDR1 is SQVTM and CDR2 is ANQGSEA. CDR3 length: 14 amino acids.

V gene TRBV6-5 combines with J gene TRBJ1-2; tentative D call: TRBD1 (5 bases). Trimming left V 2 bases short and J 5 bases short, with 12 bases between. CDR3 size: 14 residues. Germline CDR1 and CDR2: MNHEY and SVGAGI. The CDR3 sequence: CASSYGGALYGYTF. CDR3 coding DNA: TGTGCCAGCAGTTACGGTGGGGCACTGTATGGCTACACCTTC.

The chain recombines TRBV20-1 with TRBJ2-1; the match to TRBD2 covers 11 bases. The CDR3 consists of 14 residues. J gave up 8 bases and V 1 base, and 4 bases lay outside the gene matches. Germline loops: CDR1 DFQATT, CDR2 SNEGSKA (reference sequence). CDR3 amino acids: CSARASGRYDEQFF. The DNA of the CDR3 is TGCAGTGCTAGAGCTAGCGGGAGGTACGATGAGCAGTTCTTC.

This clonotype was seen only a few times. The rearrangement links TRBV19 to TRBJ2-7, with D perhaps matching TRBD1 (5 bases). The end of the DNA fits TRBJ2-4 better, so the J call may be wrong. CDR1 and CDR2 from the germline V gene are LNHDA and SQIVND (reference sequence). This CDR3 has 14 residues. The CDR3 DNA sequence: TGTGCCAGTAGTATCCGGGCAGGGCGGAACATTCAGTACTTC. It translates to CASSIRAGRNIQYF.

This clonotype was seen a single time. This chain uses TRBV9 with TRBJ1-5; D remains unclear. The germline CDR1 and CDR2 sequences are SGDLS and YYNGEE. The CDR3 consists of 15 residues. With 0 bases removed from V and 0 bases from J, the gap between germline ends came to 7 bases. The CDR3 DNA sequence: TGTGCCAGCAGCGTAGACGGGAATAGCAATCAGCCCCAGCATTTT. Its translation: CASSVDGNSNQPQHF.

The sample holds a few counts of this clonotype. This chain connects TRBV20-1 to TRBJ2-1; 8 positions agree with TRBD2. The germline gives CDR1 DFQATT, CDR2 SNEGSKA (reference sequence). Unmatched junction bases numbered 17, after V lost 6 bases and J lost 7 bases. There are 16 residues in the CDR3. The CDR3 region is CSAPPGGGRKVNEQFF. The CDR3 nucleotides are TGCAGTGCCCCACCTGGGGGCGGGAGGAAGGTGAATGAGCAGTTCTTC.

The chain is built from TRBV29-1 and TRBJ2-3, with unresolved D. This CDR3 has 12 amino acids. Germline loops: CDR1 SQVTM, CDR2 ANQGSEA. The V end was cut by 2 bases, the J end by 0 bases, with 3 bases between. CDR3 coding DNA: TGCAGCGTTGAATACAGCACAGATACGCAGTATTTT. Translation gives CSVEYSTDTQYF.

The chain joins TRBV2 to TRBJ2-5; the match to TRBD1 covers 7 bases. The CDR3 length is 16 residues. From germline, CDR1 is SNHLY and CDR2 FYNNEI. V was pared by 6 bases and J by 5 bases, with 15 bases of the junction left unmatched. CDR3 loop: CASSATRRTGAETQYF. Written as DNA, the CDR3 is TGTGCCAGCAGCGCTACAAGACGGACAGGCGCGGAGACCCAGTACTTC. Using reference TRBV2 and TRBJ2-5 for the parts outside the CDR3, the full variable domain is EPEVTQTPSHQVTQMGQEVILRCVPISNHLYFYWYRQILGQKVEFLVSFYNNEISEKSEIFDDQFSVERPDGSNFTLKIRSTKLEDSAMYFCASSATRRTGAETQYFGPGTRLLVL.